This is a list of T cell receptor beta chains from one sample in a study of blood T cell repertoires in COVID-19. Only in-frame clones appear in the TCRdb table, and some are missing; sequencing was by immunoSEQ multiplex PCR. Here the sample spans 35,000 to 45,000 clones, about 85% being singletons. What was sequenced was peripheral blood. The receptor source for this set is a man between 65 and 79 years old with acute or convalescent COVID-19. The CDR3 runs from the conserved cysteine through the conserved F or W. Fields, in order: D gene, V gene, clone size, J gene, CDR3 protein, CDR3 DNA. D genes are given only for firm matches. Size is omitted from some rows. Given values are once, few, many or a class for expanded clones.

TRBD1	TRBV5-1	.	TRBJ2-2	CASSRKTGWSTGELFF	TGCGCCAGCAGCCGGAAGACAGGGTGGAGCACCGGGGAGCTGTTTTTT
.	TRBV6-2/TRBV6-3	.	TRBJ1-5	CASSFRPYSPGQPQHF	TGTGCCAGCAGCTTCCGGCCTTACTCCCCGGGGCAGCCCCAGCATTTT
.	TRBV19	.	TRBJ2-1	CASSRMAGSSYNEQFF	TGTGCCAGTAGTAGGATGGCGGGAAGCTCCTACAATGAGCAGTTCTTC
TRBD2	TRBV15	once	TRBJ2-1	CATGRIEGSSGRGVFGEQFF	TGTGCCACCGGTCGCATCGAGGGATCTAGCGGGAGGGGGGTATTTGGGGAGCAGTTCTTC
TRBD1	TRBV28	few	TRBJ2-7	CASSFWGTGDRGQYF	TGTGCCAGCAGTTTTTGGGGGACAGGGGATCGGGGGCAGTACTTC
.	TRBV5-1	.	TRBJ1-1	CASCLSGSNTEAFF	TGCGCCAGCTGCCTGTCCGGGTCCAACACTGAAGCTTTCTTT
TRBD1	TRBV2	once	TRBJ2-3	CATSDREGTDTQYF	TGTGCCACCTCGGACAGGGAAGGCACAGATACGCAGTATTTT
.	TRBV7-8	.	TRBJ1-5	CASSLGMGAGQPQHF	TGTGCCAGCAGCTTAGGGATGGGGGCAGGACAGCCCCAGCATTTT
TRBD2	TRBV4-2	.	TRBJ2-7	CASSQPSGAYEQYF	TGTGCCAGCAGCCAGCCCAGCGGGGCCTACGAGCAGTACTTC
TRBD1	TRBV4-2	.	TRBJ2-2	CASSQGYRYTGGSGELFF	TGTGCCAGCAGCCAAGGGTACCGTTACACAGGGGGTAGCGGGGAGCTGTTTTTT
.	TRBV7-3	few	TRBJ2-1	CASSRPEGQSNEQFF	TGTGCCAGCAGCCGACCCGAGGGACAATCCAATGAGCAGTTCTTC
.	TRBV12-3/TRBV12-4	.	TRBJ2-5	CASTPTGQETQYF	TGTGCCAGCACCCCCACAGGACAAGAGACCCAGTACTTC
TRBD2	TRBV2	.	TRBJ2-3	CATRRREVGTDTQYF	TGTGCCACCAGGAGGCGGGAGGTCGGCACAGATACGCAGTATTTT
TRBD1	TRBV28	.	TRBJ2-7	CASSFWGTGERGQYF	TGTGCCAGCAGTTTTTGGGGGACAGGGGAGCGGGGGCAGTACTTC
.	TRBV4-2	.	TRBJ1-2	CASSQAHSTNSYGYTF	TGTGCCAGCAGCCAAGCCCACTCGACAAACTCTTATGGCTACACCTTC
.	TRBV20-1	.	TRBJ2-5	CSASVRAGAETQYF	TGCAGTGCTAGTGTTAGGGCAGGGGCTGAGACCCAGTACTTC